A single sample is the source of the 24 T cell receptor beta chains below, sequenced in a study of control samples from healthy donors and cancer patients. Some clones are missing from TCRdb's copy, which holds only in-frame ones; the method was immunoSEQ multiplex PCR. This sample has about 92,000 clones, with 82% found just once. The specimen was blood. These receptors came from a woman aged 55-70 years in good health.

CDR3 coding DNA: TGTGCCAGCAGTGAAACCCTATTCACTGAAGCTTTCTTT. This translates into CASSETLFTEAFF. This sequence joins TRBV6-1 and TRBJ1-1; D gene unclear. Germline loops: CDR1 MNHNS, CDR2 SASEGT. The germline V and J ends were trimmed by 2 bases and 4 bases, with 8 bases remaining between them. CDR3 length: 13 residues.

This clone showed up just once. This sequence joins TRBV19 and TRBJ1-4, with TRBD1 as a possible D gene (6 bases). From germline, CDR1 is LNHDA and CDR2 SQIVND (reference sequence). Trimming removed 10 bases at V and 6 bases at J, with 15 bases between. This CDR3 is 13 amino acids long. The DNA of the CDR3 is TGTGCCACCATCGACAGGTTTCATGAAAAACTGTTTTTT. It yields the protein CATIDRFHEKLFF. Based on the CDR3 plus reference TRBV19 and TRBJ1-4, the full variable domain is DGGITQSPKYLFRKEGQNVTLSCEQNLNHDAMYWYRQDPGQGLRLIYYSQIVNDFQKGDIAEGYSVSREKKESFPLTVTSAQKNPTAFYLCATIDRFHEKLFFGSGTQLSVL.

The chain carries TRBV5-5 and TRBJ2-7; TRBD1 is a possible D gene (6 bases). V lost 5 bases to trimming and J lost 2 bases, with 11 bases between them. Germline values: CDR1 SGHKS, CDR2 YYEKEE (reference sequence). CDR3 length: 13 amino acids. CDR3 sequence reads: CASSHRDTYEQYF. The CDR3 DNA reads TGTGCCAGCAGTCACAGGGATACCTACGAGCAGTACTTC.

The genes are TRBV2 and TRBJ1-2, with 7 positions matching TRBD1. Trimming at V came to 6 bases and at J to 5 bases, leaving 12 bases not matched to a gene. The germline V gene encodes CDR1 SNHLY and CDR2 FYNNEI. This CDR3 region has 15 residues. CDR3 nucleotides: TGTGCCAGCAGGGGGCGGCAGGGGGGTTTGTATGGCTACACCTTC. It encodes CASRGRQGGLYGYTF.

V is TRBV11-2 and J is TRBJ1-1; D unclear. This CDR3 contains 13 residues. V was clipped by 1 base and J by 6 bases, with 9 bases between them. Per germline, CDR1 SGHAT and CDR2 FQNNGV. CDR3 sequence reads: CASSLGSASEAFF. The CDR3, as DNA: TGTGCCAGCAGCTTAGGGTCGGCCTCTGAAGCTTTCTTT.

The chain recombines TRBV19 with TRBJ1-2; perhaps TRBD1 as D (6 bases). Germline CDR1 is LNHDA and CDR2 is SQIVND (reference sequence). This CDR3 is 14 amino acids long. Trimming shortened V by 8 bases and J by 2 bases, and 15 bases separated the two germline ends. The CDR3 reads CASGNRVSNYGYTF. The CDR3 DNA is TGTGCCAGTGGAAACAGGGTGTCGAACTATGGCTACACCTTC.

This rearrangement joins TRBV7-8 to TRBJ1-5; TRBD1 matches at 9 bases. The ends lost 5 bases at V and 3 bases at J; junction bases unmatched: 5. This CDR3 is built from 15 residues. Germline CDR1 reads SGHVS; CDR2 reads FQNEAQ. In DNA, the CDR3 is TGTGCCAGCAGCGCCACAGGGGGCGTCAATCAGCCCCAGCATTTT. Its protein product is CASSATGGVNQPQHF.

The chain couples TRBV20-1 to TRBJ2-4; 8 bases agree with TRBD1. The CDR3 runs 16 residues. V gave up 3 bases and J gave up 5 bases; unmatched junction bases: 12. Germline CDR1 and CDR2: DFQATT and SNEGSKA (reference sequence). The CDR3 is CSASSPTGVGENIQYF. DNA of the CDR3: TGCAGTGCTAGTTCCCCGACAGGGGTTGGGGAAAACATTCAGTACTTC.

The chain combines TRBV9 with TRBJ2-3; 7 bases agree with TRBD2. J gave up 0 bases and V 1 base, and 14 bases lay outside the gene matches. This CDR3 comprises 19 residues. From germline, CDR1 is SGDLS and CDR2 YYNGEE. The CDR3: CASSVKREGAGPSTDTQYF. Here the CDR3 DNA reads TGTGCCAGCAGCGTAAAAAGGGAGGGCGCGGGACCTAGCACAGATACGCAGTATTTT.

The V and J genes are TRBV7-2 and TRBJ2-6; 8 bases agree with TRBD1. The V and J ends lost 5 bases and 0 bases, in that order; junction bases with no gene match: 6. The germline gives CDR1 SGHTA, CDR2 FQGNSA. There are 17 residues in the CDR3. DNA for the CDR3: TGTGCCAGCAGCGTGACAGGGGCGAACTCTGGGGCCAACGTCCTGACTTTC. Translation gives CASSVTGANSGANVLTF.

This clone has only a few counts. The rearrangement uses TRBV3-1 (or the pseudogene TRBV3-2) and TRBJ1-3; D remains unclear. From germline, CDR1 is LGHDT and CDR2 YNNKEL (reference sequence). V lost 2 bases and J 0 bases, leaving 8 bases between the germline ends. The CDR3 has 15 amino acids. The CDR3 loop is CASSQPRSSGNTIYF. CDR3 nucleotide sequence: TGTGCCAGCAGCCAACCCCGGAGCTCTGGAAACACCATATATTTT.

The CDR3 loop reads CASSRDSTSNQPQHF. In DNA form, the CDR3 reads TGTGCCAGCAGCCGGGACAGCACTAGCAATCAGCCCCAGCATTTT. This sequence joins TRBV2 and TRBJ1-5; 7 bases map to TRBD1. V lost 6 bases and J lost 0; bases outside the gene matches: 5. The CDR3 covers 15 residues. CDR1 is SNHLY and CDR2 is FYNNEI in the germline V gene.

The rearrangement uses TRBV27 and TRBJ1-2; TRBD1 agrees at 7 bases. The V gene's germline CDR1 is MNHEY and CDR2 SMNVEV (reference sequence). V shed 3 bases, J shed 7 bases, and the junction held 5 bases outside the gene matches. This CDR3 region has 13 residues. The CDR3 nucleotides are TGTGCCAGCAGTTTTCTGGACAGGAGTGGCTACACCTTC. Its protein is CASSFLDRSGYTF.

Notes on this clone: At the DNA level, this CDR3 is encoded by other sequences in the same sample as well. The V call is TRBV18, the J call TRBJ1-1; D remains unclear. This CDR3 has 13 residues. V gave up 3 bases and J gave up 1 base, with 6 bases separating them. The germline V gene has CDR1 KGHSH and CDR2 LQKENI. This CDR3 is CASSPSQNTEAFF. CDR3 bases: TGTGCCAGCTCACCGAGTCAGAACACTGAAGCTTTCTTT.

V is TRBV15 and J is TRBJ2-5; D uncertain. The CDR3 spans 12 residues. With 3 bases removed from V and 5 bases from J, the gap between germline ends came to 7 bases. Germline V gene data show CDR1 as LNHNV and CDR2 as YYDKDF (reference sequence). CDR3 protein: CATSRGGETQYF. CDR3 nucleotides: TGTGCCACCAGCAGGGGTGGGGAGACCCAGTACTTC.

J is TRBJ1-3 and V is TRBV4-3, with D uncertain. The CDR3 loop spans 15 amino acids. Between the trimmed V and J ends, which lost 0 bases and 8 bases, there was a span of 14 bases. Germline V gene sequence: CDR1 LGHNA, CDR2 YSLEER. This CDR3 is CASSQDSPSRDTIYF. In nucleotides, the CDR3 is TGCGCCAGCAGCCAAGATTCCCCCTCACGGGACACCATATATTTT.

Concerning this clone: This specimen includes other DNA sequences encoding the same CDR3. V is TRBV5-1 and J is TRBJ1-2; D ambiguous. CDR1 is SGHRS and CDR2 is YFSETQ in the germline V gene. Trimming removed 1 base from V and 1 base from J, with 5 bases in between. CDR3 length: 13 amino acids. DNA for the CDR3: TGCGCCAGCAGCTTGCCGGGTAACTATGGCTACACCTTC. The encoded protein is CASSLPGNYGYTF. Looking up the rest from reference TRBV5-1 and TRBJ1-2 gives the full variable domain: KAGVTQTPRYLIKTRGQQVTLSCSPISGHRSVSWYQQTPGQGLQFLFEYFSETQRNKGNFPGRFSGRQFSNSRSEMNVSTLELGDSALYLCASSLPGNYGYTFGSGTRLTVV.

The chain recombines TRBV19 with TRBJ1-2; TRBD1 is a possible D gene (5 bases). The V and J ends lost 4 bases and 6 bases respectively, with 18 bases between them. The CDR3 extends over 15 amino acids. The V gene's germline CDR1 is LNHDA and CDR2 SQIVND (reference sequence). For the CDR3, the DNA is TGTGCCAGTAGTACGATATCCAGGGTGAGCCATGGCTACACCTTC. It specifies CASSTISRVSHGYTF.

The chain employs TRBV6-5 and TRBJ1-2; D uncertain. CDR3 size: 15 residues. Trimming cost V 4 bases and J 3 bases, with 15 bases left between them. Germline-derived CDR1 and CDR2 are MNHEY and SVGAGI. The CDR3: CASSSPRVSHYGYTF. The DNA for the CDR3 is TGTGCCAGCAGTTCCCCCCGGGTCAGTCACTATGGCTACACCTTC.

J is TRBJ2-1 and V is TRBV9; 11 positions match TRBD2. CDR3 size: 18 residues. Germline trimming cut 0 bases from V and 1 base from J; bases unmatched to any gene: 6. Germline loops: CDR1 SGDLS, CDR2 YYNGEE. The CDR3 DNA sequence: TGTGCCAGCAGCGTAGAGGCTAGCGGGAGGAGTTCCTACAATGAGCAGTTCTTC. This translates into CASSVEASGRSSYNEQFF.

This rearrangement joins TRBV5-4 to TRBJ2-7, with D maybe TRBD2 (5 bases). V lost 0 bases, J lost 3 bases, and 13 bases lay in between. This CDR3 has 15 residues. In germline, CDR1 is SGHNT, CDR2 YYREEE (reference sequence). The CDR3 protein is CASSLGFSVVYEQYF. The CDR3, as DNA: TGTGCCAGCAGCTTGGGTTTTAGCGTGGTCTACGAGCAGTACTTC. The full variable domain, rest sourced from reference TRBV5-4 and TRBJ2-7, is ETGVTQSPTHLIKTRGQQVTLRCSSQSGHNTVSWYQQALGQGPQFIFQYYREEENGRGNFPPRFSGLQFPNYSSELNVNALELDDSALYLCASSLGFSVVYEQYFGPGTRLTVT.

This chain connects TRBV9 to TRBJ1-4; D unclear. Germline V gene data show CDR1 as SGDLS and CDR2 as YYNGEE. V was shortened by 2 bases and J by 0 bases, with 8 bases between the two germline ends. CDR3 length: 15 residues. This CDR3 reads CASSVGEATNEKLFF. The CDR3, as DNA: TGTGCCAGCAGCGTGGGAGAGGCAACTAATGAAAAACTGTTTTTT.

For the CDR3, the DNA is TGTGCCAGCAGCCAAGGGAGTAAACAGGGAGGATCACCCCTCCACTTT. Translation gives CASSQGSKQGGSPLHF. This sequence joins TRBV4-2 and TRBJ1-6; a possible D gene is TRBD1 (6 bases). Germline lookup yields CDR1 LGHNA and CDR2 YNFKEQ. CDR3 size: 16 residues. Trimming pared 1 base from V and 10 bases from J, leaving 17 bases between.

V is TRBV19 and J is TRBJ1-5; unclear D gene. Germline-derived CDR1 and CDR2 are LNHDA and SQIVND (reference sequence). The germline V and J ends were trimmed by 0 bases and 9 bases, with 15 bases remaining between them. CDR3 length equals 15 residues. The CDR3 protein is CASSIEGMAGRPQHF. Here the CDR3 DNA reads TGTGCCAGTAGTATAGAAGGGATGGCGGGAAGGCCCCAGCATTTT.